This T cell receptor (beta chain) derives from a study of neurological immune-mediated disorders. The study's findings and limits: Any association between clinical or MRI features and the multiple sclerosis repertoire cluster was absent. There were no CDR3 amino acid sequences shared by expanded clones across subjects, a result suggesting private repertoires in all groups.

The CDR3 is 16 amino acids. Trimming shortened V by 0 bases and J by 2 bases, and 12 bases separated the two germline ends. Germline CDR1 is LGHNA and CDR2 is YSLEER. TCRdb independently ran MiXCR on the 5' RACE reads; one entry per CDR3 protein. The table lists 55,000 to 80,000 distinct CDR3 sequences, 4% to 6% of them singletons. This clonotype was picked up many times. Its antigen is currently unknown. The sample was PBMCs. This TCR came from a woman in her 50s with multiple sclerosis. This chain joins TRBV4-3 and TRBJ2-3; tentative D call: TRBD1 (5 bases). The chain's CDR3 is CASSQDGTGHTDTQYF. The CDR3 nucleotides are TGCGCCAGCAGCCAAGATGGAACAGGCCACACAGATACGCAGTATTTT.